One and the same sample provided the 14 T cell receptor beta chains below, sequenced in a study of shared clonotypes between healthy human individuals. Assay: immunoSEQ multiplex PCR; the TCRdb copy retains only in-frame clones and omits some. The repertoire holds 2,500,000 or so clones, with around 90% as singletons. The sample comprised naive CD4+ T cells from PBMCs. Subset in this sample: CD45RA+ positively selected. These receptors came from a man between 18 and 35 years old in good health. Some clones in this sample may be carry-over from other donors' samples.

This rearrangement joins TRBV5-5 to TRBJ2-6; 11 positions agree with TRBD1. The junction had 10 bases not matched to a gene; V was cut back by 5 bases and J by 3 bases. Germline CDR1 is SGHKS and CDR2 is YYEKEE (reference sequence). The CDR3 is made up of 18 amino acids. In DNA form, the CDR3 reads TGTGCCAGCAGTCCGGGACAGGGGGGACTCGGTGGGGCCAACGTCCTGACTTTC. It specifies CASSPGQGGLGGANVLTF.

With regard to this clone: The same CDR3 also results from other DNA sequences found in this sample. The chain uses TRBV29-1 and TRBJ2-1; D remains ambiguous. Germline-derived CDR1 and CDR2 are SQVTM and ANQGSEA. V was shortened by 6 bases and J by 4 bases, with 7 bases between the two germline ends. This CDR3 has 11 residues. The CDR3 region is CSVLSYNEQFF. The CDR3, as DNA: TGCAGCGTCCTATCATACAATGAGCAGTTCTTC.

As DNA, the CDR3 is TGTGCACAGAACGAGCAGTACTTC. It encodes CAQNEQYF. The chain uses TRBV6-5 and TRBJ2-7; D unclear. This CDR3 spans 8 amino acids. CDR1 is MNHEY and CDR2 is SVGAGI in the germline V gene.

This chain joins TRBV5-1 and TRBJ2-2; tentative D call: TRBD1 (6 bases). Germline loops: CDR1 SGHRS, CDR2 YFSETQ. The V and J ends lost 4 bases and 4 bases respectively, with 11 bases between them. This CDR3 has 14 residues. In nucleotides, the CDR3 is TGCGCCAGCAGCATCGACAGGTCCACCGGGGAGCTGTTTTTT. Amino acids: CASSIDRSTGELFF. The variable domain in full, with the rest retrieved from reference TRBV5-1 and TRBJ2-2, is KAGVTQTPRYLIKTRGQQVTLSCSPISGHRSVSWYQQTPGQGLQFLFEYFSETQRNKGNFPGRFSGRQFSNSRSEMNVSTLELGDSALYLCASSIDRSTGELFFGEGSRLTVL.

The gene calls are TRBV10-3 and TRBJ2-5; 7 bases are a match to TRBD1. After removal of 4 bases from V and 1 base from J, the junction contained 0 bases not matched to a gene. Germline V gene lookup returns CDR1 ENHRY and CDR2 SYGVKD. The CDR3 length is 13 residues. The CDR3 DNA reads as TGTGCCATCAGTGGGACAGGCCAAGAGACCCAGTACTTC. It yields the protein CAISGTGQETQYF.

The chain couples TRBV27 to TRBJ2-7, with D maybe TRBD1 (6 bases). The CDR3 totals 21 residues. The ends were cut back, 2 bases at V and 2 bases at J, with 31 bases in the middle. The germline gives CDR1 MNHEY, CDR2 SMNVEV (reference sequence). CDR3 nucleotide sequence: TGTGCCAGCAGTTTACCCTCCTACAGGGCCGCCTCTCCTGGGAAACCCTACGAGCAGTACTTC. Amino acids: CASSLPSYRAASPGKPYEQYF.

The chain employs TRBV4-1 and TRBJ2-3; D call uncertain. Germline V gene lookup returns CDR1 MGHRA and CDR2 YSYEKL. V lost 0 bases and J lost 2, with 12 bases in between. The CDR3 loop spans 16 amino acids. The CDR3 loop is CASSQDRHSLTDTQYF. In nucleotides, the CDR3 is TGCGCCAGCAGCCAAGACAGGCACTCCCTCACAGATACGCAGTATTTT.

The chain employs TRBV28 and TRBJ2-1; TRBD2 aligns across 9 bases. This CDR3 comprises 15 residues. The germline CDR1 and CDR2 sequences are MDHEN and SYDVKM. V gave up 3 bases and J gave up 6 bases; unmatched junction bases: 6. Here the CDR3 reads CASSLAGGPFNEQFF. CDR3 nucleotide sequence: TGTGCCAGCAGTTTGGCGGGAGGGCCTTTCAATGAGCAGTTCTTC. Full variable domain (outside the CDR3, taken from reference TRBV28 and TRBJ2-1): DVKVTQSSRYLVKRTGEKVFLECVQDMDHENMFWYRQDPGLGLRLIYFSYDVKMKEKGDIPEGYSVSREKKERFSLILESASTNQTSMYLCASSLAGGPFNEQFFGPGTRLTVL.

The chain couples TRBV7-2 to TRBJ1-2; maybe TRBD1 (5 bases). V was clipped by 4 bases and J by 0 bases, with 15 bases between them. The V gene's germline CDR1 is SGHTA and CDR2 FQGNSA. CDR3 length equals 16 residues. This CDR3 is CASSSRGRSPNYGYTF. The CDR3 region has the DNA TGTGCCAGCAGCTCACGGGGCCGTAGTCCTAACTATGGCTACACCTTC.

Worth noting for this clone: The identical CDR3 is also encoded by other nucleotide sequences in the sample. The gene calls are TRBV28 and TRBJ2-7; D remains ambiguous. Germline V gene lookup returns CDR1 MDHEN and CDR2 SYDVKM. The length of the CDR3 is 12 residues. Deletions cut 4 bases from V and 4 bases from J, with 8 bases between. Here the CDR3 reads CASSSGRYEQYF. The CDR3 DNA is TGTGCCAGCAGTTCAGGACGGTACGAGCAGTACTTC.

V gene TRBV19 combines with J gene TRBJ1-5; D may be TRBD1 (5 bases). V lost 3 bases to trimming and J lost 4 bases, with 7 bases between them. Germline V gives CDR1 LNHDA, CDR2 SQIVND (reference sequence). This CDR3 spans 13 amino acids. CDR3: CASSMWGNQPQHF. CDR3 nucleotide sequence: TGTGCCAGTAGTATGTGGGGGAATCAGCCCCAGCATTTT.

V and J are TRBV27 and TRBJ2-7, with 11 bases that match TRBD2. This CDR3 region has 17 residues. Trimming at V came to 4 bases and at J to 3 bases, leaving 11 bases not matched to a gene. Germline CDR1 MNHEY, CDR2 SMNVEV (reference sequence). The CDR3 coding sequence is TGTGCCAGCAGTTCCCGTAGACTAGCGGGAACGTTCTACGAGCAGTACTTC. Translation gives CASSSRRLAGTFYEQYF.

The J gene is TRBJ2-7, the V gene TRBV28; 7 bases match TRBD2. V gave up 1 base and J gave up 2 bases; unmatched junction bases: 5. The CDR3 is made up of 15 amino acids. Looked up from germline, CDR1 is MDHEN and CDR2 is SYDVKM. The CDR3 loop reads CASSLFGRPPYEQYF. In nucleotides, the CDR3 is TGTGCCAGCAGTTTATTCGGGAGGCCCCCCTACGAGCAGTACTTC.

The chain links TRBV10-3 to TRBJ2-1; TRBD1 matches 10 bases. Per germline, CDR1 ENHRY and CDR2 SYGVKD. The CDR3 sequence is 14 residues long. Trimming removed 3 bases from V and 8 bases from J; junction bases left unmatched: 4. The CDR3 DNA sequence: TGTGCCATCAGTGACCGACAGGGGGCGGATGAGCAGTTCTTC. Encoded protein: CAISDRQGADEQFF.